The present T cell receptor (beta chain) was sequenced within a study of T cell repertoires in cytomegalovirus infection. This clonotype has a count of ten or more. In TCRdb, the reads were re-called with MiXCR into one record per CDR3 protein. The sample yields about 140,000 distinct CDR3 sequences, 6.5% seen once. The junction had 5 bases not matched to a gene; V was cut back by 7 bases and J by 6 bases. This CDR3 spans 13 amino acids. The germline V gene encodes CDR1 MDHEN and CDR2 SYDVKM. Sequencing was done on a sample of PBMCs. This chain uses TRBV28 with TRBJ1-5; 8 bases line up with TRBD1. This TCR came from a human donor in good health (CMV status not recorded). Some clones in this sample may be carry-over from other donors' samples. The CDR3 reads CASTTGGVQPQHF. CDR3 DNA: TGTGCCAGCACTACAGGGGGAGTTCAGCCCCAGCATTTT.